What follows describes a single T cell receptor (beta chain). One entry per CDR3 protein, called by TCRdb with MiXCR from the 5' RACE reads. The sample lists 500,000 to 650,000 distinct CDR3 sequences; 9% to 15% were seen once. The data originate from a study of T cells after yellow fever vaccination. The junction had 9 bases not matched to a gene; V was cut back by 5 bases and J by 6 bases. The CDR3 totals 16 residues. The sequences come from PBMCs, collected on the day of the yellow fever booster vaccination. J is TRBJ2-2 and V is TRBV12-3 or TRBV12-4; 10 nucleotides match TRBD1. This clonotype was sampled from a young man who received the YFV17D yellow fever vaccine. Written as DNA, the CDR3 is TGTGCCAGCAGTCCGGAGACAGGGGGCGCCTCCGGGGAGCTGTTTTTT. This encodes CASSPETGGASGELFF.